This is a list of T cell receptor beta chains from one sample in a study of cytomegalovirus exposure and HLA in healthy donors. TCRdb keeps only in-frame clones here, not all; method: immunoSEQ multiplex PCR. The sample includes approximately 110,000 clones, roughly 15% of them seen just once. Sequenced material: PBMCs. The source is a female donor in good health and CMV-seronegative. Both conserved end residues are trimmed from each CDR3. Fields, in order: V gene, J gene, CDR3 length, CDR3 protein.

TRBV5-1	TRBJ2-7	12	ASSTGTLSYEQY
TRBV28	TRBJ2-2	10	ASTYLTGELF
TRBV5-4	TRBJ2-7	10	ASSPTRDEQY
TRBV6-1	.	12	ASSEVGLGYEQY
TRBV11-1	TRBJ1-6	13	ASTRGARTDSPLH
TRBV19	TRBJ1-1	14	ASRPRDRRLNTEAF
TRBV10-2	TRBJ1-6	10	ASSESQGPLH
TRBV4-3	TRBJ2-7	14	ASSQELAGGPYEQY
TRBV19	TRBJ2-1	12	ASSTSGRNNEQF
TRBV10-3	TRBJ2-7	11	AISEKSSYEQY
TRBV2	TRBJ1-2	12	ASTPEEGSYGYT
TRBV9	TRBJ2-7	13	ASSVGSGGLYEQY
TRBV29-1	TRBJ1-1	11	ASGTAMNTEAF
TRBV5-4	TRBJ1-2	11	ASSLAGGYGYT
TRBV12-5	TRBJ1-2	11	ASFGSFNYGYT
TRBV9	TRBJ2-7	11	ASSTGGGGEQY